What follows are 29 T cell receptor beta chains derived from one specimen sequenced in a study of control samples from healthy donors and cancer patients. This table comes from immunoSEQ multiplex PCR, and its TCRdb copy is limited to in-frame clones, with some not included. The sample comprises about 130,000 clones, approximately 95% of which are singletons, and about 3.6% rests with the top ten. Sequencing was performed on blood. Receptor source: a young man in good health.

This rearrangement joins TRBV7-3 to TRBJ2-3, with 7 nucleotides matching TRBD1. The junction had 3 bases not matched to a gene; V was cut back by 3 bases and J by 0 bases. Per the germline V gene, CDR1 is SGHTA and CDR2 is FQGTGA. There are 15 residues in the CDR3. This CDR3 reads CASSLGQLSTDTQYF. The CDR3 nucleotides read TGTGCCAGCAGCTTGGGACAGCTGAGCACAGATACGCAGTATTTT. The full variable domain, its missing parts supplied by reference TRBV7-3 and TRBJ2-3, is GAGVSQTPSNKVTEKGKYVELRCDPISGHTALYWYRQSLGQGPEFLIYFQGTGAADDSGLPNDRFFAVRPEGSVSTLKIQRTERGDSAVYLCASSLGQLSTDTQYFGPGTRLTVL.

The chain joins TRBV6-5 to TRBJ1-2; tentative D call: TRBD1 (5 bases). Trimming shortened V by 7 bases and J by 6 bases, and 18 bases separated the two germline ends. From germline, CDR1 is MNHEY and CDR2 SVGAGI. This CDR3 contains 14 residues. In DNA form, the CDR3 reads TGTGCCAGCATCCCCTGGGGGGAACGTAATGGCTACACCTTC. Its protein is CASIPWGERNGYTF.

The V call is TRBV4-1, the J call TRBJ1-4; 7 nucleotides agree with TRBD1. The CDR3 runs to 16 residues. Germline CDR1 MGHRA, CDR2 YSYEKL. Trimming removed 1 base from V and 8 bases from J; junction bases left unmatched: 10. CDR3 bases: TGCGCCAGCAGCCAAGGCCCCCGGGACAGAAGGGAAAAACTGTTTTTT. It translates to CASSQGPRDRREKLFF.

The genes are TRBV18 and TRBJ2-2, with 11 nucleotides matching TRBD2. V shed 0 bases, J shed 1 base, and the junction held 4 bases outside the gene matches. In germline, CDR1 is KGHSH, CDR2 LQKENI. The length of the CDR3 is 18 residues. CDR3 loop: CASSPPQLAGGNTGELFF. Here the CDR3 DNA reads TGTGCCAGCTCACCACCGCAGCTAGCGGGGGGGAACACCGGGGAGCTGTTTTTT.

J is TRBJ2-3 and V is TRBV18; the D gene is possibly TRBD1 (5 bases). This CDR3 is built from 15 residues. Trimming shortened V by 4 bases and J by 0 bases, and 11 bases separated the two germline ends. Germline CDR1 reads KGHSH; CDR2 reads LQKENI. This CDR3 is CASSLDTFSTDTQYF. CDR3 DNA: TGTGCCAGCTCACTGGACACCTTTAGCACAGATACGCAGTATTTT.

This clone was counted once. The rearrangement uses TRBV4-3 and TRBJ2-2; 10 bases are a match to TRBD1. The length of the CDR3 is 16 residues. The J segment lost 6 bases and the V segment lost 4 bases, leaving 8 bases of the junction unmatched. Per germline, CDR1 LGHNA and CDR2 YSLEER. CDR3 residues: CASSLDPTGGPGELFF. The CDR3, as DNA: TGCGCCAGCAGCCTGGACCCGACAGGGGGCCCCGGGGAGCTGTTTTTT.

This chain uses TRBV25-1 with TRBJ1-4; D unresolved. Trimming removed 8 bases from V and 8 bases from J, with 15 bases in between. The CDR3 loop spans 13 amino acids. Germline CDR1 reads MGHDK; CDR2 reads SYGVNS. In nucleotides, the CDR3 is TGTGCCAGCCGGGATCCTGGATGGGAAAAACTGTTTTTT. Protein sequence: CASRDPGWEKLFF.

V is TRBV12-5 and J is TRBJ1-4, with 8 bases fitting TRBD1. The length of the CDR3 is 17 residues. The V gene end was trimmed by 7 bases and the J gene end by 6 bases; junction bases not matched to a gene: 16. Germline V gene sequence: CDR1 LGHNT, CDR2 FRNRAP. DNA for the CDR3: TGTGCTAGTGTTATCCGGGACAGGAAAACGTCGGATGAAAAACTGTTTTTT. Encoded protein: CASVIRDRKTSDEKLFF.

The chain uses TRBV12-3 or TRBV12-4 and TRBJ2-2; D is undetermined. The CDR3 is made up of 13 amino acids. V lost 4 bases, J lost 4 bases, and 7 bases lay in between. CDR3 bases: TGTGCCAGCAGTTCTCACGGCACCGGGGAGCTGTTTTTT. It yields the protein CASSSHGTGELFF.

V and J are TRBV5-3 and TRBJ1-3; D is ambiguous. TRBV5-3 is labeled an ORF, and its function is uncertain. With 0 bases removed from V and 2 bases from J, the gap between germline ends came to 3 bases. The CDR3 loop spans 13 amino acids. This CDR3 reads CARSLGPGNTIYF. The CDR3 DNA follows: TGTGCCAGAAGCTTGGGGCCTGGAAACACCATATATTTT.

In DNA form, the CDR3 reads TGTGCCAGCAGCCAAGGTAAAGGTAGCGGGGGGCGAGACCAAGAGACCCAGTACTTC. Translated, it gives CASSQGKGSGGRDQETQYF. The genes are TRBV3-1 (or the pseudogene TRBV3-2) and TRBJ2-5; 10 nucleotides align to TRBD2. Trimming removed 1 base from V and 0 bases from J; junction bases left unmatched: 11. This CDR3 contains 19 residues. The germline gives CDR1 LGHDT, CDR2 YNNKEL (reference sequence).

V gene TRBV5-6 combines with J gene TRBJ1-6, with 7 positions matching TRBD1. This CDR3 has 13 amino acids. Trimming removed 2 bases from V and 7 bases from J; junction bases left unmatched: 0. Germline V lookup: CDR1 SGHDT, CDR2 YYEEEE. CDR3 sequence (DNA): TGTGCCAGCAGCTTACAGGGGAATTCACCCCTCCACTTT. This gives the protein CASSLQGNSPLHF.

The chain couples TRBV4-2 to TRBJ2-7; 7 bases are a match to TRBD2. J was trimmed by 4 bases and V by 0 bases; bases with no gene match: 9. CDR3 length: 16 amino acids. CDR1 is LGHNA and CDR2 is YNFKEQ in the germline V gene. CDR3 DNA: TGTGCCAGCAGCCAAGATCGGGCGGGAGCTATTTACGAGCAGTACTTC. Protein: CASSQDRAGAIYEQYF.

The chain employs TRBV3-1 (or the pseudogene TRBV3-2) and TRBJ1-4; 8 nucleotides align to TRBD1. V shed 2 bases and J 8 bases; nucleotides not matched to a gene: 16. Germline V gene lookup returns CDR1 LGHDT and CDR2 YNNKEL (reference sequence). The CDR3 totals 18 residues. The chain's CDR3 is CASSQLGTGRGEREKLFF. The CDR3 DNA is TGTGCCAGCAGCCAACTTGGGACAGGCCGCGGCGAGAGGGAAAAACTGTTTTTT.

This clone was found once. The chain couples TRBV5-1 to TRBJ2-3, with 10 nucleotides matching TRBD2. J was trimmed by 4 bases and V by 4 bases; bases with no gene match: 6. Germline V lookup: CDR1 SGHRS, CDR2 YFSETQ. The CDR3 has 15 amino acids. DNA of the CDR3: TGCGCCAGCAGCCGAGAGCGGGGGGGCCCAGATACGCAGTATTTT. Residues: CASSRERGGPDTQYF.

V and J are TRBV7-8 and TRBJ2-7; 11 bases are a match to TRBD2. V lost 4 bases, J lost 1 base, and 6 bases stayed unmatched. Germline loops: CDR1 SGHVS, CDR2 FQNEAQ. The CDR3 loop spans 16 amino acids. The CDR3 region has the DNA TGTGCCAGCAGCTACGGACTAGCGGGTTTATCCTACGAGCAGTACTTC. It specifies CASSYGLAGLSYEQYF.

The chain is built from TRBV30 and TRBJ1-2; D is ambiguous. Germline V CDR1 and CDR2: GTSNPN, SVGIG (reference sequence). V was cut by 0 bases and J by 1 base, with 3 bases left in between. CDR3 length: 12 residues. CDR3 nucleotide sequence: TGTGCCTGGAGTGTACTTAACTATGGCTACACCTTC. Protein sequence: CAWSVLNYGYTF.

The CDR3 reads CASNPLAVRQPQHF. CDR3 coding DNA: TGTGCCAGTAATCCTCTGGCAGTACGGCAGCCCCAGCATTTT. V usage is TRBV19 and J usage is TRBJ1-5; D is unresolved. The CDR3 totals 14 residues. The germline V and J ends were trimmed by 7 bases and 7 bases, with 17 bases remaining between them. CDR1 is LNHDA and CDR2 is SQIVND in the germline V gene (reference sequence).

The J gene is TRBJ2-5, the V gene TRBV7-2; TRBD1 agrees at 8 bases. CDR3 length equals 15 residues. CDR1 and CDR2 (germline): SGHTA, FQGNSA. Trimming took 4 bases from V and 1 from J; bases not matched to a gene: 5. The CDR3 sequence is CASSSTDRGQETQYF. Written as DNA, the CDR3 is TGTGCCAGCAGCTCTACAGACAGGGGCCAAGAGACCCAGTACTTC. The full variable domain, rest sourced from reference TRBV7-2 and TRBJ2-5, is GAGVSQSPSNKVTEKGKDVELRCDPISGHTALYWYRQSLGQGLEFLIYFQGNSAPDKSGLPSDRFSAERTGGSVSTLTIQRTQQEDSAVYLCASSSTDRGQETQYFGPGTRLLVL.

The gene calls are TRBV11-2 and TRBJ2-5, with D possibly called TRBD1 or TRBD2 (6 bases each). CDR3 length equals 12 residues. Germline V gene data show CDR1 as SGHAT and CDR2 as FQNNGV. V was pared by 0 bases and J by 12 bases, with 11 bases between. In DNA, the CDR3 is TGTGCCAGCAGCTTAGAAGGGGGGCTTGAGTACTTC. It is translated as CASSLEGGLEYF.

The rearrangement links TRBV9 to TRBJ1-6, with D maybe TRBD1 (5 bases). This CDR3 is built from 15 residues. V gave up 0 bases and J gave up 9 bases, with 13 bases separating them. CDR1 and CDR2 from the germline V gene are SGDLS and YYNGEE. In DNA form, the CDR3 reads TGTGCCAGCAGCGTAGGGGATAGGGGTAGTTCACCCCTCCACTTT. Translation gives CASSVGDRGSSPLHF.

CDR3 loop: CASSTGYNSPLHF. Here the CDR3 DNA reads TGTGCCAGCAGCACAGGTTATAATTCACCCCTCCACTTT. This chain uses TRBV28 with TRBJ1-6; possibly TRBD1 for D (5 bases). Germline values: CDR1 MDHEN, CDR2 SYDVKM. V was trimmed by 6 bases and J by 4 bases, leaving 7 bases between them. This CDR3 region has 13 residues.

J is TRBJ1-4 and V is TRBV6-2 or TRBV6-3; the D is unclear. The germline V gene encodes CDR1 MNHEY and CDR2 SVGEGT. The CDR3 contains 15 residues. V lost 6 bases and J 0 bases, leaving 11 bases between the germline ends. CDR3 in DNA: TGTGCCAGCAGCCCATTAGGGACAACTAATGAAAAACTGTTTTTT. Translated: CASSPLGTTNEKLFF.

This clone was found a few times. The chain couples TRBV6-5 to TRBJ1-3, with D hard to call. Germline lookup yields CDR1 MNHEY and CDR2 SVGAGI. The ends were cut back, 7 bases at V and 1 base at J, with 14 bases in the middle. This CDR3 has 15 residues. The CDR3 sequence is CASIELEGSGNTIYF. The CDR3 coding sequence is TGTGCCAGCATCGAATTAGAGGGATCTGGAAACACCATATATTTT.

The J gene is TRBJ2-2, the V gene TRBV7-2, with TRBD2 as a possible D gene (5 bases). Germline assignment: CDR1 SGHTA and CDR2 FQGNSA. The CDR3 extends over 16 amino acids. V lost 1 base to trimming and J lost 1 base, with 10 bases between them. This CDR3 reads CASSLDASKNTGELFF. In DNA, the CDR3 is TGTGCCAGCAGCTTAGACGCTAGCAAGAACACCGGGGAGCTGTTTTTT.

The chain is built from TRBV30 and TRBJ1-4, with unresolved D. Germline V gene sequence: CDR1 GTSNPN, CDR2 SVGIG (reference sequence). The CDR3 totals 13 residues. The V end lost 1 base, the J end lost 8 bases, and 11 bases lay between the germline ends. CDR3 bases: TGTGCCTGGAGTGGGGATGGATGGGAAAAACTGTTTTTT. This gives the protein CAWSGDGWEKLFF.

The rearrangement joins TRBV18 to TRBJ1-2; 7 nucleotides line up with TRBD1. The CDR3 covers 13 residues. The germline V gene has CDR1 KGHSH and CDR2 LQKENI. J was trimmed by 5 bases and V by 5 bases; bases with no gene match: 5. CDR3 coding DNA: TGTGCCAGCTCATCAACAGGGGAATATGGCTACACCTTC. Its protein product is CASSSTGEYGYTF.

This clone was counted once. The chain employs TRBV29-1 and TRBJ2-1; 8 bases are a match to TRBD1. Germline V lookup: CDR1 SQVTM, CDR2 ANQGSEA. This CDR3 region has 13 residues. The ends lost 6 bases at V and 6 bases at J; junction bases unmatched: 7. Written as DNA, the CDR3 is TGCAGCGTCCATGACAGGGGAAGCAATGAGCAGTTCTTC. It codes for CSVHDRGSNEQFF.

The chain links TRBV19 to TRBJ1-6; D call uncertain. The ends were cut back, 9 bases at V and 4 bases at J, with 10 bases in the middle. This CDR3 contains 13 residues. CDR1 is LNHDA and CDR2 is SQIVND in the germline V gene (reference sequence). This CDR3 is CASASGYNSPLHF. The CDR3 DNA sequence: TGTGCCAGCGCCAGTGGGTATAATTCACCCCTCCACTTT.